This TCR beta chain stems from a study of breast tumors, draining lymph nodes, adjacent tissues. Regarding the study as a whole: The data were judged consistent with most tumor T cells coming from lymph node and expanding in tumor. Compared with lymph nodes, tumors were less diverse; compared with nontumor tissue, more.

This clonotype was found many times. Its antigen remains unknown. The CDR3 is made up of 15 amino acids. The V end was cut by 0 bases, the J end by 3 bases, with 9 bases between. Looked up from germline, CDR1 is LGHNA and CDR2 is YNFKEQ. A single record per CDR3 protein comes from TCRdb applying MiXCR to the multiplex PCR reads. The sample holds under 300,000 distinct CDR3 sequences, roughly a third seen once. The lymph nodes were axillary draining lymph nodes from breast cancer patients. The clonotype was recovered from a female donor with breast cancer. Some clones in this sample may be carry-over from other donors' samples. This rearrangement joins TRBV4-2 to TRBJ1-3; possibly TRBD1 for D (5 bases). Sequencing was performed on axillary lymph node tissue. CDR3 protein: CASSQDSRGGNTIYF. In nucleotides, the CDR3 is TGTGCCAGCAGCCAAGATTCGAGGGGTGGAAACACCATATATTTT.